The 14 T cell receptor beta chains listed next were all sequenced from one sample in a study of blood T cell repertoires in COVID-19. Sequencing was performed with immunoSEQ multiplex PCR; in TCRdb, only in-frame clones are kept and a portion is missing. This sample yields more than 350,000 clones, of which around 91% are seen a single time; roughly 1% belongs to the top ten. Sequencing input: PBMCs or T cells enriched from blood (not recorded which). The receptors come from a man younger than 35 who had recovered from COVID-19.

The rearrangement links TRBV28 to TRBJ1-1, with 9 bases that match TRBD1. Germline V gene lookup returns CDR1 MDHEN and CDR2 SYDVKM. V was pared by 6 bases and J by 7 bases, with 12 bases of the junction left unmatched. The CDR3 contains 15 residues. The DNA of the CDR3 is TGTGCCAGCAGACTCCCCGGGACAGGGCTGGGTGAAGCTTTCTTT. It is translated as CASRLPGTGLGEAFF.

V gene TRBV7-9 combines with J gene TRBJ1-3, with a possible D match to TRBD1 (5 bases). V lost 5 bases to trimming and J lost 0 bases, with 11 bases between them. The CDR3 contains 15 residues. In germline, CDR1 is SEHNR, CDR2 FQNEAQ (reference sequence). CDR3 region: CASSTGSLSGNTIYF. The CDR3 region has the DNA TGTGCCAGCAGCACAGGATCCCTCTCTGGAAACACCATATATTTT. Using reference TRBV7-9 and TRBJ1-3 for the parts outside the CDR3, the full variable domain is DTGVSQNPRHKITKRGQNVTFRCDPISEHNRLYWYRQTLGQGPEFLTYFQNEAQLEKSRLLSDRFSAERPKGSFSTLEIQRTEQGDSAMYLCASSTGSLSGNTIYFGEGSWLTVV.

The chain is built from TRBV5-1 and TRBJ2-1; 12 bases match TRBD1. The length of the CDR3 is 15 residues. V shed 4 bases and J 7 bases; nucleotides not matched to a gene: 6. Germline V CDR1 and CDR2: SGHRS, YFSETQ. CDR3 protein: CASSLGTGGRNEQFF. The CDR3 DNA sequence: TGCGCCAGCAGCCTCGGGACAGGGGGCCGAAATGAGCAGTTCTTC.

V is TRBV6-4 and J is TRBJ1-1; D might be TRBD1 (6 bases). Germline V lookup: CDR1 MRHNA, CDR2 SNTAGT. Trimming stripped 2 bases from V and 3 bases from J, with 25 bases between. The CDR3 spans 19 residues. The CDR3 region has the DNA TGTGCCAGCAGTGACCTCCGGAATTCTGGGGGCCCCGAAGACACTGAAGCTTTCTTT. Its protein is CASSDLRNSGGPEDTEAFF.

The chain joins TRBV29-1 to TRBJ1-6; TRBD1 matches 10 bases. The junction had 3 bases not matched to a gene; V was cut back by 6 bases and J by 7 bases. The CDR3 sequence is 13 residues long. The germline gives CDR1 SQVTM, CDR2 ANQGSEA. CDR3 nucleotide sequence: TGCAGCGTGAGGGGACAGGGGAATTCACCCCTCCACTTT. It codes for CSVRGQGNSPLHF.

This chain joins TRBV12-3 or TRBV12-4 and TRBJ1-2, with D maybe TRBD1 (5 bases). V lost 3 bases to trimming and J lost 14 bases, with 13 bases between them. CDR3 length equals 11 residues. As DNA, the CDR3 is TGTGCCAGCAGTTTTATGGGGCATAGTACCTTC. Amino acid sequence: CASSFMGHSTF.

J is TRBJ2-7 and V is TRBV11-2; D is unclear. Per germline, CDR1 SGHAT and CDR2 FQNNGV. The CDR3 sequence is 12 residues long. Trimming took off 6 bases at V and 2 bases at J, with 8 bases between the two ends. As DNA, the CDR3 is TGTGCCAGCAGGGCGGTTGCCTACGAGCAGTACTTC. Translating gives CASRAVAYEQYF.

The gene calls are TRBV5-6 and TRBJ1-6; 7 nucleotides line up with TRBD1. This CDR3 has 16 residues. V lost 2 bases and J lost 6; bases outside the gene matches: 8. CDR1 is SGHDT and CDR2 is YYEEEE in the germline V gene. CDR3: CASSFRDSSSNSPLHF. In nucleotides, the CDR3 is TGTGCCAGCAGCTTTCGGGACAGCTCATCTAATTCACCCCTCCACTTT.

In its sample, this clone was seen once. V and J are TRBV27 and TRBJ2-2, with 8 bases fitting TRBD1. This CDR3 comprises 13 residues. The germline V gene encodes CDR1 MNHEY and CDR2 SMNVEV (reference sequence). J was trimmed by 8 bases and V by 4 bases; bases with no gene match: 3. CDR3 protein: CASSSGGRGELFF. As DNA, the CDR3 is TGTGCCAGCAGTTCAGGGGGCAGGGGGGAGCTGTTTTTT.

This clone turned up a few times. The rearrangement uses TRBV19 and TRBJ1-1, with 8 bases matching TRBD1. The CDR3 has 13 amino acids. V was clipped by 4 bases and J by 10 bases; unmatched bases: 8. Germline CDR1 reads LNHDA; CDR2 reads SQIVND (reference sequence). Here the CDR3 DNA reads TGTGCCAGTAGTACGACAGGGGTTAGAGGAGCTTTCTTT. This translates into CASSTTGVRGAFF.

The chain carries TRBV5-1 and TRBJ1-1, with 9 positions matching TRBD1. Germline V gene data show CDR1 as SGHRS and CDR2 as YFSETQ. Trimming took 2 bases from V and 7 from J; bases not matched to a gene: 9. There are 15 residues in the CDR3. DNA of the CDR3: TGCGCCAGCAGCTTACAGGGGGCGGTGGGCAATGAAGCTTTCTTT. Its translation is CASSLQGAVGNEAFF. Supplemented by reference TRBV5-1 and TRBJ1-1, the full variable domain reads KAGVTQTPRYLIKTRGQQVTLSCSPISGHRSVSWYQQTPGQGLQFLFEYFSETQRNKGNFPGRFSGRQFSNSRSEMNVSTLELGDSALYLCASSLQGAVGNEAFFGQGTRLTVV.

The rearrangement links TRBV7-9 to TRBJ1-2; D may be TRBD1 (6 bases). The CDR3 runs 14 residues. Germline V gene sequence: CDR1 SEHNR, CDR2 FQNEAQ (reference sequence). V lost 0 bases, J lost 2 bases, and 7 bases lay in between. The DNA of the CDR3 is TGTGCCAGCAGCTTAGCGGGGACAAACTATGGCTACACCTTC. It specifies CASSLAGTNYGYTF. Drawing the rest from reference TRBV7-9 and TRBJ1-2, the complete variable domain is DTGVSQNPRHKITKRGQNVTFRCDPISEHNRLYWYRQTLGQGPEFLTYFQNEAQLEKSRLLSDRFSAERPKGSFSTLEIQRTEQGDSAMYLCASSLAGTNYGYTFGSGTRLTVV.

This clone was found once. The rearrangement links TRBV19 to TRBJ1-1; TRBD1 aligns across 7 bases. V dropped 4 bases and J dropped 5; count of bases not matched to a gene: 4. CDR3 size: 13 residues. Per the germline V gene, CDR1 is LNHDA and CDR2 is SQIVND (reference sequence). The DNA of the CDR3 is TGTGCCAGTAGTAACCACAGGGGTACTGAAGCTTTCTTT. Amino acid sequence: CASSNHRGTEAFF.

This clone was counted between two and nine times. The chain uses TRBV6-6 and TRBJ2-4; maybe TRBD1 (7 bases). The CDR3 spans 17 residues. V was shortened by 5 bases and J by 3 bases, with 20 bases between the two germline ends. Per germline, CDR1 MNHNY and CDR2 SVGAGI (reference sequence). CDR3 DNA: TGTGCCAGCAGTCCAACCCCACACAGGGGAGGCAAAAACATTCAGTACTTC. Residues: CASSPTPHRGGKNIQYF.